One and the same sample provided the 6 T cell receptor beta chains below, sequenced in a study of T-cell reconstitution after alpha-beta-depleted transplantation in children (dated by TCRdb to between 2015 and 2016). Receptor libraries were prepared by PCR. The data were produced on an Illumina HiSeq 2500. To normalize quantification of the TCRbeta repertoire, the TCR libraries were built with molecular barcoding that relied on unique molecular identifiers. TCRdb itself trimmed the public reads at Q25 with fastp, ran MiXCR and retained productive beta chains. Records with the same CDR3 protein are collapsed into one entry carrying the most frequent genes and DNA. Present in this sample are hundreds of thousands of distinct CDR3 sequences, roughly 13% of which were seen just once. The ten largest account for 3.5% to 4.5% of the sample. Sequenced here: PBMCs, sampled from the stem cell graft. These receptors originate from a human donor who donated a stem cell graft to a child with Fanconi anemia.

In this sample, this clonotype turned up once. The rearrangement uses TRBV7-8 and TRBJ2-1, with TRBD1 matching over 7 bases. The CDR3 is 15 residues long. The V gene's germline CDR1 is SGHVS and CDR2 FQNEAQ. After removal of 5 bases from V and 5 bases from J, the junction contained 9 bases not matched to a gene. As DNA, the CDR3 is TGTGCCAGCAGCCTTAGTACAGGGGTAAACAATGAGCAGTTCTTC. As protein: CASSLSTGVNNEQFF.

V gene TRBV16 combines with J gene TRBJ1-4; tentatively, D is TRBD1 (6 bases). Germline V CDR1 and CDR2: KGHSY, FQNENV. Trimming shortened V by 0 bases and J by 13 bases, and 18 bases separated the two germline ends. The length of the CDR3 is 15 residues. CDR3 sequence reads: CASSQSVQGQEGLFF. The CDR3 DNA sequence: TGTGCCAGCAGCCAATCGGTACAGGGTCAGGAAGGACTGTTTTTT.

This sequence joins TRBV28 and TRBJ1-1, with TRBD1 matching 7 bases. J was trimmed by 8 bases and V by 6 bases; bases with no gene match: 9. This CDR3 spans 13 amino acids. CDR1 MDHEN and CDR2 SYDVKM come from the germline V gene. CDR3 sequence: CASSLRGLREAFF. The CDR3 bases are TGTGCCAGCAGCCTAAGGGGGCTAAGAGAAGCTTTCTTT.

This clonotype was seen a handful of times. This chain uses TRBV29-1 with TRBJ1-2, with D perhaps matching TRBD1 (5 bases). Trimming took off 0 bases at V and 8 bases at J, with 13 bases between the two ends. This CDR3 has 13 residues. The germline CDR1 and CDR2 sequences are SQVTM and ANQGSEA. DNA of the CDR3: TGCAGCGTTGAAGAGGATGGGGCCCCCGGCTACACCTTC. This codes for CSVEEDGAPGYTF.

The rearrangement uses TRBV20-1 and TRBJ2-3, with D uncertain. Trimming stripped 1 base from V and 6 bases from J, with 5 bases between. The CDR3 consists of 11 residues. Germline-derived CDR1 and CDR2 are DFQATT and SNEGSKA (reference sequence). The CDR3 region is CSARGVDTQYF. CDR3 DNA: TGCAGTGCTAGAGGCGTGGATACGCAGTATTTT.

This clonotype was counted many times. The chain has TRBV27 and TRBJ1-1; unclear D gene. Germline CDR1 is MNHEY and CDR2 is SMNVEV (reference sequence). The CDR3 consists of 15 residues. V was trimmed by 4 bases and J by 4 bases, leaving 16 bases between them. The CDR3 DNA reads as TGTGCCAGCAGTTCCCGGCGGCTGGGTGGCACTGAAGCTTTCTTT. Translation gives CASSSRRLGGTEAFF.